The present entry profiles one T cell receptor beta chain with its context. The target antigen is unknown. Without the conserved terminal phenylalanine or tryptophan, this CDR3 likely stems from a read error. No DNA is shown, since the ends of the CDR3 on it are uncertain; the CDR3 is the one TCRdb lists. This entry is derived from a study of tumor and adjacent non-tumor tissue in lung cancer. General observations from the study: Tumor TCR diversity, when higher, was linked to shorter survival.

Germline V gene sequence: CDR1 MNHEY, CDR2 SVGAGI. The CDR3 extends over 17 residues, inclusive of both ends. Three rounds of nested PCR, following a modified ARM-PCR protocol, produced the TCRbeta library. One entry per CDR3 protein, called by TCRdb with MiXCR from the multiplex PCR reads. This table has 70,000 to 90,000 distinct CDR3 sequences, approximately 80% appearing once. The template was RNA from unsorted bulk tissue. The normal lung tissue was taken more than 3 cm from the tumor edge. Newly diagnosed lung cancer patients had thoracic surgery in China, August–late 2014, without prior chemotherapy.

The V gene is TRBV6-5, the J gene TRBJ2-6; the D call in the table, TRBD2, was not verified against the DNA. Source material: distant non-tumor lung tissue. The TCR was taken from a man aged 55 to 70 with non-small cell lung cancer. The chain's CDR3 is CASSLAGANSGANVLTI.